This TCR beta chain was recovered during a study of CD8 T cells in Susac syndrome. Study observations and caveats: The study's TCR sequencing and HLA analysis covered a relatively small number of individuals, and the study acknowledged this.

RNA was extracted with the RNeasy kit, and a quantity of roughly 0.45 to 1 ug was reverse transcribed using random hexamers. The method of amplification for TCR beta CDR3 was immunoSEQ multiplex PCR, covering 54 Vbeta and 13 Jbeta. TCRdb reprocessed the immunoSEQ multiplex PCR reads via MiXCR and lists one record per CDR3 protein. The table shows a few hundred thousand distinct CDR3 sequences, with 95% occurring only once. As regards this clonotype: Its antigen is undetermined.

Patients with stable or active relapsing-remitting disease, all of them treatment-naive, made up the multiple sclerosis controls. Negative magnetic isolation gave CD8+ and CD4+ cells; FACS enriched CD8+ TEMRA. With V trimmed by 6 bases and J by 5 bases, 4 bases remained unmatched. The CDR3 length is 13 residues. The chain has TRBV12-3 or TRBV12-4 and TRBJ2-1; 7 bases fit TRBD1. This receptor was identified in a human donor with multiple sclerosis. The sequencing sample was made of CD4+ T cells from PBMCs. CDR3 sequence reads: CASSLGQDNEQFF. CDR3 nucleotides: TGTGCCAGCAGCCTCGGACAGGACAATGAGCAGTTCTTC.